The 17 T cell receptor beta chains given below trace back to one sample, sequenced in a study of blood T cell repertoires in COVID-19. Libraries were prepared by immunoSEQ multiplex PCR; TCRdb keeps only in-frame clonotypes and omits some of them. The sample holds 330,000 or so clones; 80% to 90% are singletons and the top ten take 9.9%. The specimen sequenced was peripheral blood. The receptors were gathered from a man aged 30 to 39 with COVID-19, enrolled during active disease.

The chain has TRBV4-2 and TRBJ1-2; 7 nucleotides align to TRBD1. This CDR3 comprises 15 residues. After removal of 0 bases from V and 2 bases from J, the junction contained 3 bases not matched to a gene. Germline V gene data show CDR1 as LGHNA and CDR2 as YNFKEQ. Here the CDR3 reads CASSQEGQPNYGYTF. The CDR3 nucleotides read TGTGCCAGCAGCCAAGAGGGACAGCCGAACTATGGCTACACCTTC.

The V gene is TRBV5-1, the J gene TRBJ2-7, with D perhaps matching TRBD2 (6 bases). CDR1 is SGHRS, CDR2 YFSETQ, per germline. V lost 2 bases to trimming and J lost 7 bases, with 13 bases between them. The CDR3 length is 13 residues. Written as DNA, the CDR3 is TGCGCCAGCAGCTTAGGGACTGCCGGGGAGCAGTACTTC. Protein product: CASSLGTAGEQYF.

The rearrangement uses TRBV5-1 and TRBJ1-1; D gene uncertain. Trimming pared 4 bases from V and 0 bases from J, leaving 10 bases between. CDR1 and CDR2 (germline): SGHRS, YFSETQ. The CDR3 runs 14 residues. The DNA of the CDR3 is TGCGCCAGCAGCGAATTTACAGTGAACACTGAAGCTTTCTTT. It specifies CASSEFTVNTEAFF.

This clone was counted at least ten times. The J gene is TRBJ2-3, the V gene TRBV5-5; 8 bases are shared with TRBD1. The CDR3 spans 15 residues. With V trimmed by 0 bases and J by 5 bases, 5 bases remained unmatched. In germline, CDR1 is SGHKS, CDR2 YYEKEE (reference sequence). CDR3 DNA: TGTGCCAGCAGCTTGGCAGGGGGCCCAAAAGATACGCAGTATTTT. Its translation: CASSLAGGPKDTQYF.

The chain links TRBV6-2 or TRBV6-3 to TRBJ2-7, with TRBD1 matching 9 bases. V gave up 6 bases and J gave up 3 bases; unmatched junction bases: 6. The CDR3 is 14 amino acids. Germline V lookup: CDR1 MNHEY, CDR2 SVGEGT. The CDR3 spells CASSLRDRDYEQYF. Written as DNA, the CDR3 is TGTGCCAGCAGCCTCCGGGACAGGGACTACGAGCAGTACTTC.

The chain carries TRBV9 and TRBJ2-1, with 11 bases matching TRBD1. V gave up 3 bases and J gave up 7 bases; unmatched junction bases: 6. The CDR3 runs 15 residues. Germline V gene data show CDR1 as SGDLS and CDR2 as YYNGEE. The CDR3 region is CASSAGTGGRNEQFF. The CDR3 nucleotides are TGTGCCAGCAGCGCTGGGACAGGGGGGAGGAATGAGCAGTTCTTC.

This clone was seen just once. The CDR3 loop is CASQGLAQETQYF. Written as DNA, the CDR3 is TGTGCCAGTCAAGGACTAGCTCAAGAGACCCAGTACTTC. The genes are TRBV19 and TRBJ2-5; 8 bases fit TRBD2. The trim removed 8 bases at V and 2 bases at J, leaving 4 bases unmatched. This CDR3 has 13 residues. From germline, CDR1 is LNHDA and CDR2 SQIVND (reference sequence).

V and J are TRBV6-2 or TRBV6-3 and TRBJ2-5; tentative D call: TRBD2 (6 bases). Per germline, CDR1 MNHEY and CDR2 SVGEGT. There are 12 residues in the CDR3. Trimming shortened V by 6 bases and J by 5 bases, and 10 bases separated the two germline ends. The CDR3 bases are TGTGCCAGCAGCCCCGGAGGGGAGACCCAGTACTTC. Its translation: CASSPGGETQYF.

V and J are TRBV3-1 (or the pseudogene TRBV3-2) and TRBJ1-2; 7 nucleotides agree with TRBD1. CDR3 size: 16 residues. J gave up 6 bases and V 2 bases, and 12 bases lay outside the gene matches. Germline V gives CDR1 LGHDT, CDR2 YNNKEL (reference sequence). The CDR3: CASSQTGVSVENGYTF. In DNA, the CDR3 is TGTGCCAGCAGCCAAACAGGGGTTTCGGTGGAAAATGGCTACACCTTC.

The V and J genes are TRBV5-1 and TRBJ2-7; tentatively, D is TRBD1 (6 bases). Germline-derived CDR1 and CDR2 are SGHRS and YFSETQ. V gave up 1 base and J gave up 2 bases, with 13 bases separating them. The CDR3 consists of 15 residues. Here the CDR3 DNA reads TGCGCCAGCAGCTTGATCCCTGACAGGACCTACGAGCAGTACTTC. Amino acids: CASSLIPDRTYEQYF.

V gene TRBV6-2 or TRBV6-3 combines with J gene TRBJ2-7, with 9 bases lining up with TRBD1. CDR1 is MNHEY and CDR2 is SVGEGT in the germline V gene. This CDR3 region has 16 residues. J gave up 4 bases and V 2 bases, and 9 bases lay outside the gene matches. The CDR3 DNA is TGTGCCAGCAGTTACGGTTTTGCGGGACAGGGTTACGAGCAGTACTTC. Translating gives CASSYGFAGQGYEQYF.

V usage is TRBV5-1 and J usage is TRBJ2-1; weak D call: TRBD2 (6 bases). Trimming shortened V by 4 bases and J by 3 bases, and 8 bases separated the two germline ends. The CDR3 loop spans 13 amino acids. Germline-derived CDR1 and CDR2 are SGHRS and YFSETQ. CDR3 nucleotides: TGCGCCAGCAGCCCGGGGGTCTACAATGAGCAGTTCTTC. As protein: CASSPGVYNEQFF.

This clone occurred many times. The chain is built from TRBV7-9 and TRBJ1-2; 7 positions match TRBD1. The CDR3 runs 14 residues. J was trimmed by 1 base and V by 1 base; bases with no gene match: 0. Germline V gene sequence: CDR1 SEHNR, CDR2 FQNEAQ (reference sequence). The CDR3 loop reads CASSLGQGNYGYTF. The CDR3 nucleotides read TGTGCCAGCAGCTTAGGACAGGGTAACTATGGCTACACCTTC.

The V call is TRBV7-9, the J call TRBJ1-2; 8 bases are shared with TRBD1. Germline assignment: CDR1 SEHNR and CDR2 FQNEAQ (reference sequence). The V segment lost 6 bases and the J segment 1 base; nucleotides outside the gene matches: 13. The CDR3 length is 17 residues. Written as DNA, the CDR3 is TGTGCCAGCAGTCCACCCGGGGCAGGGGGCATTAACTATGGCTACACCTTC. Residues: CASSPPGAGGINYGYTF.

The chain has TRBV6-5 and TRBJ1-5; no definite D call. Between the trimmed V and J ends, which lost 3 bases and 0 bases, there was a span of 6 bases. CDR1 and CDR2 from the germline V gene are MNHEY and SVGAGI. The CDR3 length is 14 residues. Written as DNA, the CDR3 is TGTGCCAGCAGTTATTCGGGTAGCAATCAGCCCCAGCATTTT. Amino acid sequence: CASSYSGSNQPQHF.

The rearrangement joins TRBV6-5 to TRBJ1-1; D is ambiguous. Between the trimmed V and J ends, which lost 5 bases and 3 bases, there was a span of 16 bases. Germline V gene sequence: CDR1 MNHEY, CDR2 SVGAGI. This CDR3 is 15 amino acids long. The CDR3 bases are TGTGCCAGCAGTATCTTTTTCCGTACGGACACTGAAGCTTTCTTT. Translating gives CASSIFFRTDTEAFF.

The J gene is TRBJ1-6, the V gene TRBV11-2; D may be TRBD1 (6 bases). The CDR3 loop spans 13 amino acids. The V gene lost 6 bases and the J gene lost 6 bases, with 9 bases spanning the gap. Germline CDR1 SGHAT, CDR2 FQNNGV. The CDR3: CASSPGANSPLHF. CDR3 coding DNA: TGTGCCAGCAGTCCAGGGGCTAATTCACCCCTCCACTTT.